This is a list of T cell receptor beta chains from one sample in a study of Ad26.COV2.S vaccination and SARS-CoV-2 variants. Profiling relied on immunoSEQ multiplex PCR, and the TCRdb table lists in-frame clones only, not all of them. Among 300,000 to 400,000 clones, roughly 88% were seen once, and the ten largest hold 5.5%. The specimen was peripheral blood, collected in a trial of Ad26.COV2.S vaccine versus placebo. These receptors originate from a person between 18 and 59 years old who received the Ad26.COV2.S COVID-19 vaccine or a placebo. CDR3s include the opening cysteine and the closing phenylalanine or tryptophan. D genes are given only for firm matches. Not every row has a clone size; where given, it reads once, few, many or a size class.

V: TRBV5-1
J: TRBJ1-5
D: .
size: .
DNA: TGCGCCAGCAGCTTGGGACAGCCCAATCAGCCCCAGCATTTT
CDR3: CASSLGQPNQPQHF

V: TRBV6-2/TRBV6-3
J: TRBJ1-5
D: .
size: .
DNA: TGTGCCAGCAGCCCTGGACAAGTTTATAAGTGGGGTAGGGGTAATCAGCCCCAGCATTTT
CDR3: CASSPGQVYKWGRGNQPQHF

V: TRBV18
J: TRBJ2-1
D: .
size: .
DNA: TGTGCCAGCTCACCGGGGACTCAGATCAATGAGCAGTTCTTC
CDR3: CASSPGTQINEQFF

V: TRBV6-5
J: TRBJ1-2
D: .
size: .
DNA: TGTGCCAGCTTTGGGGGCGCGGGCTACACCTTC
CDR3: CASFGGAGYTF

V: TRBV29-1
J: TRBJ2-2
D: TRBD1
size: .
DNA: TGCAGCGTTGGGGGACAGGGGGCCGTCGGGGAGCTGTTTTTT
CDR3: CSVGGQGAVGELFF

V: TRBV19
J: TRBJ1-5
D: .
size: .
DNA: TGTGCCACCTGCAATACAGGTTGGGGGAGTCAGCCCCAGCATTTT
CDR3: CATCNTGWGSQPQHF

V: TRBV7-2
J: TRBJ1-1
D: TRBD1
size: .
DNA: TGTGCCAGCAGGGGGACAGGCATCACTGAAGCTTTCTTT
CDR3: CASRGTGITEAFF

V: TRBV7-2
J: TRBJ1-4
D: .
size: once
DNA: TGTGCCAGCAGCTTAGTCAGGGGTAATGAAAAACTGTTTTTT
CDR3: CASSLVRGNEKLFF

V: TRBV18
J: TRBJ2-6
D: .
size: .
DNA: TGTGCCAGCTCACCACCGGCGAGGTGGGCCAACGTCCTGACTTTC
CDR3: CASSPPARWANVLTF

V: TRBV10-2
J: TRBJ1-2
D: .
size: .
DNA: TGCGCCAGCAGGGAACCAGGGGAAAATCGTTATGGCTACACCTTC
CDR3: CASREPGENRYGYTF

V: TRBV13
J: TRBJ2-3
D: TRBD2
size: .
DNA: TGTGCCAGCAGCCCAGGGACTAGCGACCGCCCAGATACGCAGTATTTT
CDR3: CASSPGTSDRPDTQYF

V: TRBV18
J: TRBJ1-3
D: .
size: .
DNA: TGTGCCAGCTCACAATCGACAGCTCTTGGGGGAAACACCATATATTTT
CDR3: CASSQSTALGGNTIYF

V: TRBV19
J: TRBJ2-7
D: .
size: .
DNA: TGTGCCAGTAGTACCCTGGGGAAGACCTACGAGCAGTACTTC
CDR3: CASSTLGKTYEQYF

V: TRBV2
J: TRBJ1-3
D: .
size: .
DNA: TGTGCCAGCAGTTTTGGCGACAGTCCTGGAAACACCATATATTTT
CDR3: CASSFGDSPGNTIYF

V: TRBV2
J: TRBJ2-2
D: TRBD2
size: once
DNA: TGTGCCAGCAGTCTAGCGGGGGGAAACACCGGGGAGCTGTTTTTT
CDR3: CASSLAGGNTGELFF

V: TRBV7-2
J: TRBJ2-3
D: .
size: .
DNA: TGTGCCAGCACCCTATCACTAGGCCGGGTGGATACGCAGTATTTT
CDR3: CASTLSLGRVDTQYF

V: TRBV7-9
J: TRBJ2-1
D: .
size: .
DNA: TGTGCCAGCGGAATGACAGGATGGAACAATGAGCAGTTCTTC
CDR3: CASGMTGWNNEQFF

V: TRBV5-6
J: TRBJ2-1
D: TRBD1
size: .
DNA: TGTGCCAGCAGCCACGGGACAGGGACATGGAATGAGCAGTTCTTC
CDR3: CASSHGTGTWNEQFF

V: TRBV7-9
J: TRBJ1-1
D: .
size: .
DNA: TGTGCCAGCAGCTTAGCGCAGGCTGAAGCTTTCTTT
CDR3: CASSLAQAEAFF

V: TRBV19
J: TRBJ1-1
D: .
size: once
DNA: TGTGCCAGTAGTTCTCCCCGGGGCACTGAAGCTTTCTTT
CDR3: CASSSPRGTEAFF

V: TRBV5-1
J: TRBJ2-7
D: TRBD2
size: once
DNA: TGCGCCAGCAGCCCTATGGGGGGGTCATACGAGCAGTACTTC
CDR3: CASSPMGGSYEQYF

V: TRBV6-2/TRBV6-3
J: TRBJ1-2
D: .
size: .
DNA: TGTGCCAGCAGTTCCCTAGTCGCCGACAGCCTTAACTATGGCTACACCTTC
CDR3: CASSSLVADSLNYGYTF

V: TRBV5-1
J: TRBJ2-7
D: .
size: .
DNA: TGCGCCAGCAGCTTGGATCCGGGGAACGGCGAGCAGTACTTC
CDR3: CASSLDPGNGEQYF

V: TRBV19
J: TRBJ2-1
D: TRBD1
size: .
DNA: TGTGCCAGTCAGACAGGGAGCTCCTACAATGAGCAGTTCTTC
CDR3: CASQTGSSYNEQFF

V: TRBV23-1
J: TRBJ1-4
D: .
size: .
DNA: TGCGCCAGCAGCTTTTGGGGGGCGGCTAATGAAAAACTGTTTTTT
CDR3: CASSFWGAANEKLFF

V: TRBV9
J: TRBJ1-4
D: .
size: .
DNA: TGTGCCAGCAGCGCCGGACAAGCTGAAAAACTGTTTTTT
CDR3: CASSAGQAEKLFF

V: TRBV12-3/TRBV12-4
J: TRBJ1-1
D: .
size: .
DNA: TGTGCCAGCAGTTTTGCCCTGAACACTGAAGCTTTCTTT
CDR3: CASSFALNTEAFF

V: TRBV28
J: TRBJ2-3
D: TRBD2
size: .
DNA: TGTGCCAGCAGTTTATATCCCATGCCTAGCGGGAGGGCTAGCACAGATACGCAGTATTTT
CDR3: CASSLYPMPSGRASTDTQYF

V: TRBV4-1
J: TRBJ1-4
D: .
size: .
DNA: TGCGCCAGCAGCCGCTTCGGGGGGGCTAGTTCTAATGAAAAACTGTTTTTT
CDR3: CASSRFGGASSNEKLFF

V: TRBV6-1
J: TRBJ1-2
D: .
size: .
DNA: TGTGCCAGCAGTGAAGCGGTCCTGGGAGGCTACACCTTC
CDR3: CASSEAVLGGYTF

V: TRBV7-2
J: TRBJ1-2
D: .
size: .
DNA: TGTGCCAGCAGCTTACAACAGTTTAACTATGGCTACACCTTC
CDR3: CASSLQQFNYGYTF

V: TRBV4-1
J: TRBJ2-1
D: .
size: .
DNA: TGCGCCAGCAGCCGGACTCCTTACAATGAGCAGTTCTTC
CDR3: CASSRTPYNEQFF

V: TRBV4-3
J: TRBJ2-7
D: TRBD1
size: .
DNA: TGCGCCAGCAGCCCCGGGACAGGGGGCTACGAGCAGTACTTC
CDR3: CASSPGTGGYEQYF

V: TRBV12-5
J: TRBJ1-1
D: .
size: .
DNA: TGTGCTAGTGGTCTGATGGCGGTAGAAGCTTTCTTT
CDR3: CASGLMAVEAFF

V: TRBV11-2
J: TRBJ2-6
D: TRBD1
size: .
DNA: TGTGCCAGCAGATCCACAGGGGGGAGCGGGTCCCCCGGGGCCAACGTCCTGACTTTC
CDR3: CASRSTGGSGSPGANVLTF

V: TRBV6-4
J: TRBJ2-1
D: .
size: once
DNA: TGTGCCAGCAGTGAAGGGCCTGCTTGGGGGCGGTACAATGAGCAGTTCTTC
CDR3: CASSEGPAWGRYNEQFF

V: TRBV2
J: TRBJ2-3
D: .
size: once
DNA: TGTGCCAGCAGTGGGCAGGGTGTTGGGACAGATACGCAGTATTTT
CDR3: CASSGQGVGTDTQYF

V: TRBV28
J: TRBJ1-5
D: .
size: .
DNA: TGTGCCAGCAGTTGGGGCGGCGGTCAGCCCCAGCATTTT
CDR3: CASSWGGGQPQHF

V: TRBV3-1/TRBV3-2
J: TRBJ1-3
D: .
size: .
DNA: TGTGCCAGCAGCCACCTGAGCGGGCAATTAAACACCATATATTTT
CDR3: CASSHLSGQLNTIYF

V: TRBV5-1
J: TRBJ2-3
D: TRBD2
size: .
DNA: TGCGCCAGCAGCCTAACCGGGACTAGACACACAGATACGCAGTATTTT
CDR3: CASSLTGTRHTDTQYF

V: TRBV7-9
J: TRBJ2-1
D: TRBD2
size: .
DNA: TGTGCCAGCAGCCCCGGGAGGATCAATGAGCAGTTCTTC
CDR3: CASSPGRINEQFF

V: TRBV4-3
J: TRBJ1-4
D: TRBD1
size: .
DNA: TGCGCCAGCAGCCGAAGACAGGGGGTAATATCAACTAATGAAAAACTGTTTTTT
CDR3: CASSRRQGVISTNEKLFF

V: TRBV21-1
J: TRBJ2-5
D: .
size: .
DNA: TGTGCCAGCACTGACGATCAGAGGACAGGGGGGGAGACCCAGTACTTC
CDR3: CASTDDQRTGGETQYF

V: TRBV14
J: TRBJ2-7
D: TRBD1
size: few
DNA: TGTGCCAGCAGCCCGGACAGGGTGAGGTTTTACGAGCAGTACTTC
CDR3: CASSPDRVRFYEQYF

V: TRBV19
J: TRBJ1-1
D: .
size: .
DNA: TGTGCCAGTAGTATTATAGCCGCGGGAGATAACACTGAAGCTTTCTTT
CDR3: CASSIIAAGDNTEAFF

V: TRBV6-6
J: TRBJ2-3
D: .
size: .
DNA: TGTGCCAGCAGTCAGAGCACCCACACAGATACGCAGTATTTT
CDR3: CASSQSTHTDTQYF

V: TRBV30
J: TRBJ1-2
D: .
size: .
DNA: TGTGCCTGGAGGGGATTGCCAGGGAACTATGGCTACACCTTC
CDR3: CAWRGLPGNYGYTF

V: TRBV6-6
J: TRBJ1-2
D: .
size: once
DNA: TGTGCCAGCGTTACCCGACAGGTCAGGCATGGCTACACCTTC
CDR3: CASVTRQVRHGYTF

V: TRBV3-1/TRBV3-2
J: TRBJ1-5
D: .
size: .
DNA: TGTGCCAGCAGCCAAGCGTGGGGAAATCAGCCCCAGCATTTT
CDR3: CASSQAWGNQPQHF

V: TRBV3-1/TRBV3-2
J: TRBJ2-3
D: TRBD2
size: .
DNA: TGTGCCAGCAGCCGGTCCGGGGGGACAGATACGCAGTATTTT
CDR3: CASSRSGGTDTQYF

V: TRBV2
J: TRBJ2-1
D: .
size: .
DNA: TGTGCCAGCAGTGGTCAAGTAGAAAATGAGCAGTTCTTC
CDR3: CASSGQVENEQFF

V: TRBV9
J: TRBJ2-3
D: .
size: .
DNA: TGTGCCAGCAGCGTAGAGGTAGGGGCCTACACAGATACGCAGTATTTT
CDR3: CASSVEVGAYTDTQYF

V: TRBV29-1
J: TRBJ2-2
D: TRBD2
size: once
DNA: TGCAGCGTTGACGGCGGGAGATCTACCGGGGAGCTGTTTTTT
CDR3: CSVDGGRSTGELFF

V: TRBV3-1/TRBV3-2
J: TRBJ1-5
D: .
size: .
DNA: TGTGCCAGCAGCCAAGATCGGGCGGGAGGGGTCAGCAATCAGCCCCAGCATTTT
CDR3: CASSQDRAGGVSNQPQHF

V: TRBV6-5
J: TRBJ2-2
D: TRBD1
size: few
DNA: TGTGCCAGCAGAAGGACAGGGAACACCGGGGAGCTGTTTTTT
CDR3: CASRRTGNTGELFF